The TCR beta chain described here comes from a study of regulatory T cells in long-lasting Graves disease (dated by TCRdb to about 2021). Study-level background: Antithyroid drugs had been taken for less than 3 months by newly diagnosed Graves' disease patients. Persistent Graves' disease patients were compared with newly diagnosed Graves' disease patients by peripheral blood TCR sequencing and RNA sequencing. The study was conducted in China and was registered as a clinical trial. A total of around 35 samples were covered by TCR sequencing, comprising around 13 persistent and around 20 newly diagnosed Graves' disease patients. Broad study findings and their caveats: Persistent patients shared more public clonotypes among themselves (around 2,500) than newly diagnosed patients did (approximately 900). The authors acknowledged the small sample size as a limitation that may reduce accuracy. Sequencing and analysis were limited to the TCR beta chain. Because the primary lesion, thyroid tissue, could not be accessed, the study looked at peripheral blood alone. Lower TCR Shannon entropy and fewer highly expanded clones were observed in persistent Graves' disease patients than in newly diagnosed patients, which suggested clonal expansion.

Libraries came from multiplex PCR. Data came from an Illumina HiSeq 4000. TCR beta libraries were built with iRepertoire HTBI primers and Arm-PCR amplification of CDR3 regions. PCR products were gel purified before sequencing. Per the source publication's procedure: Gene usage analysis of CDR3 amino acid clonotypes relied on the approximately 68 TRBV and 14 TRBJ segments identified across samples. COPE and FqMerger were used to merge the filtered high-quality paired reads into contigs. Contigs were aligned with BLAST to IMGT TRBV, TRBD and TRBJ reference genes, and CDR3 was defined per IMGT. Any clonotype with a frequency above 0.1% was counted as a highly expanded clone. Shannon entropy was used to measure repertoire diversity, and the Gini coefficient was used to measure V-J evenness. Public clonotypes were defined as clonotypes shared by more than one individual. TCRdb reran the public reads through fastp at Q25 and MiXCR, keeping productive beta chains. Entries that share a CDR3 protein sequence are merged under the most common genes and DNA. TCRdb's processing, not the authors' own work, is the source of the V and J calls. Recorded for this sample are 300,000 to 400,000 distinct CDR3 sequences; roughly 16% of them occurred a single time. The ten largest make up about a fifth of the sample.

This clonotype is a singleton in its sample. The antigen it binds to is not known. No much larger clone is present one base from it, and per-base qualities are unavailable. Single-read evidence is weak. The sample's time point label, decoded: newly diagnosed GD, antithyroid drugs for less than 3 months. For both TCR sequencing and RNA sequencing, RNA was extracted from PBMCs using TRIzol. Graves' disease was diagnosed according to American Thyroid Association guidelines. The patients came from an endocrinology department in Xi'an, China. Each patient gave 8.5 to 9.5 milliliters of peripheral blood, collected in an EDTA anticoagulant tube. Ficoll Paque Plus density gradient separation was used to isolate PBMCs, and no additional T cell sorting was done. RNA quality was checked with an Agilent 2100 Bioanalyzer and agarose gel, and concentration with a NanoDrop 2000. The input for sequencing was peripheral blood mononuclear cells (PBMCs), taken at new diagnosis, from a patient treated with antithyroid drugs. This TCR came from a female donor with Graves disease.

The CDR3 region: CASSFGRRPNSPLHF. In nucleotides, the sequence is TGTGCCAGCAGCTTCGGACGGAGGCCTAATTCACCCCTCCACTTT. Recombination joined TRBV7-3 with TRBJ1-6; confidence is insufficient to name the D gene. CDR1 and CDR2 are drawn from the germline V gene: SGHTA, FQGTGA. Spanning cysteine to phenylalanine, the CDR3 consists of 15 amino acids. Only the CDR3 part of the read is kept: 45 bases, read in frame from the first base. Cut back by 3 bases and 6 bases, the V and J ends lie 12 bases apart.